The entry below describes one TCR beta chain. This record belongs to a study of blood T cell repertoires in COVID-19. All enrollees were roughly 18 to 95 years old and from fewer than 30 US areas. The assay was immunoSEQ multiplex PCR, and TCRdb's table has in-frame clones only and misses some. The sample shows 490,000 or so clones, roughly nine tenths of them seen only once. Sequencing was done on a sample of PBMCs or T cells enriched from blood (not recorded which). The sequence was obtained from a woman aged 60-75 years who had recovered from COVID-19.

As DNA, the CDR3 is TGTGCCAGTAGTATCTACAGGGGCGCGAACCTAGCCAAAAACATTCAGTACTTC. Its translation: CASSIYRGANLAKNIQYF. The chain has TRBV19 and TRBJ2-4; 7 nucleotides match TRBD1. CDR1 and CDR2 (germline): LNHDA, SQIVND (reference sequence). CDR3 length: 18 amino acids. With V trimmed by 3 bases and J by 0 bases, 11 bases remained unmatched.